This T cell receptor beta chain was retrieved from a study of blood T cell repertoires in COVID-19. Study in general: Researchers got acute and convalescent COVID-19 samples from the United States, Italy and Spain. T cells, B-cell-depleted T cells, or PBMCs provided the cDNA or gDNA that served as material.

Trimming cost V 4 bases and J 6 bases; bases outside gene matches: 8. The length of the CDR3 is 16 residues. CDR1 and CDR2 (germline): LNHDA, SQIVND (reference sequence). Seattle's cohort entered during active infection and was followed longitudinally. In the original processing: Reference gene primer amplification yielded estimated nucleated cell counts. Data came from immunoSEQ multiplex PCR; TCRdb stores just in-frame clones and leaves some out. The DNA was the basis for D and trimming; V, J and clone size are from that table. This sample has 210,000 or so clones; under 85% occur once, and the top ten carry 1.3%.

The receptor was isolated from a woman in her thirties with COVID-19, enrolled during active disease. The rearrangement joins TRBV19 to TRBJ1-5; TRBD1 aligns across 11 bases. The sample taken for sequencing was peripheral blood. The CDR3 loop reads CASSTRTGGGSQPQHF. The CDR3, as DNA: TGTGCCAGTAGTACCCGGACAGGGGGCGGGAGTCAGCCCCAGCATTTT.